This TCR beta chain comes out of a study of blood T cell repertoires in COVID-19. The junction had 9 bases not matched to a gene; V was cut back by 6 bases and J by 5 bases. The CDR3 consists of 14 residues. Per germline, CDR1 MNHEY and CDR2 SVGAGI. All enrollees were about 18 to 89 years old and from fewer than 25 US areas. Assignment of participants to cohorts was predicated upon participant-reported clinical history. Shortly before study entry, within 2 weeks, exposed participants had met a COVID-19 case. Assay used: immunoSEQ multiplex PCR; TCRdb lists only in-frame clones, some missing. The data contain some 320,000 clones, 90% of them singletons.

This receptor was obtained from a woman in her 30s who had been exposed to COVID-19. The chain couples TRBV6-5 to TRBJ2-5; 7 positions agree with TRBD2. Sequenced material: PBMCs or T cells enriched from blood (not recorded which). The CDR3 DNA reads TGTGCCAGCAGAGACGGACTAGGGCAGGAGACCCAGTACTTC. It is translated as CASRDGLGQETQYF.